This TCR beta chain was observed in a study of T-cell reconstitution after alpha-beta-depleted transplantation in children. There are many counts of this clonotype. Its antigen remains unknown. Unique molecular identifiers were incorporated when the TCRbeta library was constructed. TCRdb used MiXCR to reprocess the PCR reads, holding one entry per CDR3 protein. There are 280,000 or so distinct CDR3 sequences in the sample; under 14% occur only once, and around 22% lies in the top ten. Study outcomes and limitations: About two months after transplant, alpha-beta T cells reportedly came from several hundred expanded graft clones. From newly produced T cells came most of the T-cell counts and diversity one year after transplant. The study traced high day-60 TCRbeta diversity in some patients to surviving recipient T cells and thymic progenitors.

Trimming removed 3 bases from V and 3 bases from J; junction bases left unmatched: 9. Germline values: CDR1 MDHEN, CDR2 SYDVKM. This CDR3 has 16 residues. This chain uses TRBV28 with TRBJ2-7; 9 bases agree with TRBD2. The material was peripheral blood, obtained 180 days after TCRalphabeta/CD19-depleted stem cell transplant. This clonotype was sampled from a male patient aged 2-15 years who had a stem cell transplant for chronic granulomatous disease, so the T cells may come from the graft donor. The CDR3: CASSLIAGDMVYEQYF. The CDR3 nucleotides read TGTGCCAGCAGTTTGATAGCGGGAGACATGGTCTACGAGCAGTACTTC. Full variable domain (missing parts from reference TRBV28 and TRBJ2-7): DVKVTQSSRYLVKRTGEKVFLECVQDMDHENMFWYRQDPGLGLRLIYFSYDVKMKEKGDIPEGYSVSREKKERFSLILESASTNQTSMYLCASSLIAGDMVYEQYFGPGTRLTVT.